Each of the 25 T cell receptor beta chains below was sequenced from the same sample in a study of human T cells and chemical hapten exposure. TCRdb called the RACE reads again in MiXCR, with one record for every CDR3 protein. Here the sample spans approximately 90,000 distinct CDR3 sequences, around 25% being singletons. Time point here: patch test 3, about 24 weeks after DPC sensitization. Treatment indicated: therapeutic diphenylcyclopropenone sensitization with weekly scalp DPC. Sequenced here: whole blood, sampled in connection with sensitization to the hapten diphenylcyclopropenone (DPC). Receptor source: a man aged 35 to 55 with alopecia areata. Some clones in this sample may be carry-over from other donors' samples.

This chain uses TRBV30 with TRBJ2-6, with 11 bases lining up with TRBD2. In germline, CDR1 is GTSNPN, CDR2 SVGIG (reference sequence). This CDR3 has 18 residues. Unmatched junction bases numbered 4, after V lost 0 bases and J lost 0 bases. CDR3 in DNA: TGTGCCTGGAGTGTACTAGCGGGAGTTGGCTCTGGGGCCAACGTCCTGACTTTC. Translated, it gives CAWSVLAGVGSGANVLTF.

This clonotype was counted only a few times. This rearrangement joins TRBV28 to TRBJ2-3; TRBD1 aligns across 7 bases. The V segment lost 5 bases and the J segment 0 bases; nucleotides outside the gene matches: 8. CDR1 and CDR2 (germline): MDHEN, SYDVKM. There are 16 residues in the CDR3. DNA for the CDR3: TGTGCCAGCAGTCTCGCCGGGACAGCGAGCACAGATACGCAGTATTTT. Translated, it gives CASSLAGTASTDTQYF.

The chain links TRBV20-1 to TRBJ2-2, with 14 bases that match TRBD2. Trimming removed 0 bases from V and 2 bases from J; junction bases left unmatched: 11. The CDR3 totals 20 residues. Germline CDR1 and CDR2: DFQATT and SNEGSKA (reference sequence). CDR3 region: CSARDTPGLAGASNTGELFF. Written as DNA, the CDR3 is TGCAGTGCTAGAGATACTCCGGGACTAGCGGGAGCATCAAACACCGGGGAGCTGTTTTTT.

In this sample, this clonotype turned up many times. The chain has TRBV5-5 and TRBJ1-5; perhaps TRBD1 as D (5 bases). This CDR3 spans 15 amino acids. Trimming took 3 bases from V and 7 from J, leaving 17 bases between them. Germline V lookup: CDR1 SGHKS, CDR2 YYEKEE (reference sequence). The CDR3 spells CASSYREFGDQPQHF. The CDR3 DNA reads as TGTGCCAGCAGCTACAGAGAATTTGGGGACCAGCCCCAGCATTTT.

CDR3 sequence: CASSRLAASTDTQYF. The CDR3 region has the DNA TGTGCCAGCAGCAGACTAGCGGCTAGCACAGATACGCAGTATTTT. The chain recombines TRBV6-1 with TRBJ2-3, with 9 bases aligning to TRBD2. The CDR3 extends over 15 amino acids. V gave up 6 bases and J gave up 0 bases; unmatched junction bases: 4. Germline V gene lookup returns CDR1 MNHNS and CDR2 SASEGT.

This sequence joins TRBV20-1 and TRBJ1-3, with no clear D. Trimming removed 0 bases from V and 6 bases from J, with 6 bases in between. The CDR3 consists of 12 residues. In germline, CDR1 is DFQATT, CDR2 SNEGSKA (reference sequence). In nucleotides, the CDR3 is TGCAGTGCTAGAGATTTGGAAAACACCATATATTTT. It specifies CSARDLENTIYF.

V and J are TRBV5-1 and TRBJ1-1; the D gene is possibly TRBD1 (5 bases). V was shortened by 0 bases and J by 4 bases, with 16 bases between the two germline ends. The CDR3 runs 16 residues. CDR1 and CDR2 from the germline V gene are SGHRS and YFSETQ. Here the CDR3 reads CASSLVSGWRGTEAFF. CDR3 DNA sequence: TGCGCCAGCAGCTTGGTGAGTGGTTGGAGGGGCACTGAAGCTTTCTTT.

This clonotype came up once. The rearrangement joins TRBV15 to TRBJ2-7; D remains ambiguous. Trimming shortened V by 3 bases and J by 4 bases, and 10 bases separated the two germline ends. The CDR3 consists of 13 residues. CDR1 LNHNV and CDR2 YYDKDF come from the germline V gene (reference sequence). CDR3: CATSRGLVYEQYF. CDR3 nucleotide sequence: TGTGCCACCAGCAGGGGATTAGTTTACGAGCAGTACTTC.

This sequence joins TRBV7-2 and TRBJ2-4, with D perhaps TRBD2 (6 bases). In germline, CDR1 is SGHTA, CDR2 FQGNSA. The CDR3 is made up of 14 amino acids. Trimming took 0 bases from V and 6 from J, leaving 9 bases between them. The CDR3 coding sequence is TGTGCCAGCAGCTTAGCGGGGGGAGGAAACATTCAGTACTTC. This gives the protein CASSLAGGGNIQYF.

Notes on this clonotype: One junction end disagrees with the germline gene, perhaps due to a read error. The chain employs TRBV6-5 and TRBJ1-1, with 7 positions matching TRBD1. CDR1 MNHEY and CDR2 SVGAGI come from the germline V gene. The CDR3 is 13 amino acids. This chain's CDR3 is CASLGRGGTEAFF. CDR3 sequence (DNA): TGTGCCAGTTTAGGTCGAGGGGGCACTGAAGCCTTCTTT.

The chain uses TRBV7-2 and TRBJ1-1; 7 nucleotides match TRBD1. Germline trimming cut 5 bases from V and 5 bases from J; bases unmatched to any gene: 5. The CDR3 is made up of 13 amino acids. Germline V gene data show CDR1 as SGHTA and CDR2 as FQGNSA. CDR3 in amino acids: CASSGQAHTEAFF. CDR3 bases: TGTGCCAGCAGCGGACAGGCCCATACTGAAGCTTTCTTT.

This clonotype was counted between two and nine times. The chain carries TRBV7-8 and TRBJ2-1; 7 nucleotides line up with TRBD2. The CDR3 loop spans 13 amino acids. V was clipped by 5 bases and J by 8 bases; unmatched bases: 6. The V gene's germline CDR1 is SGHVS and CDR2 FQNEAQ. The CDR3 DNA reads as TGTGCCAGCAGCGGGAGGGCCGAGGATGAGCAGTTCTTC. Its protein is CASSGRAEDEQFF.

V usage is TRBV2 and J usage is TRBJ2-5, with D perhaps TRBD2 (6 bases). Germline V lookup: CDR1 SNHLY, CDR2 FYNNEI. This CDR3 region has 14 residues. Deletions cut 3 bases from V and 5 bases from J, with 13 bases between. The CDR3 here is CASSERRGAETQYF. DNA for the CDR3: TGTGCCAGCAGTGAGAGGAGGGGCGCTGAGACCCAGTACTTC.

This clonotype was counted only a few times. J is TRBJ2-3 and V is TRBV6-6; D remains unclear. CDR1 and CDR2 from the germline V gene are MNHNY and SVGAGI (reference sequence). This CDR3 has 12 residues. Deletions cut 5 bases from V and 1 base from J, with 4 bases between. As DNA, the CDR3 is TGTGCCAGCAGTACTGGCACAGATACGCAGTATTTT. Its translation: CASSTGTDTQYF.

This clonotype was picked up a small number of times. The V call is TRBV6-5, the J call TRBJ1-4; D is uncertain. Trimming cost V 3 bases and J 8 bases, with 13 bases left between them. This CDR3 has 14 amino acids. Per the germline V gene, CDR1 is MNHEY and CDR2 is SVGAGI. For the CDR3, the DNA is TGTGCCAGCAGTTATGCGGGCCAGAACGAAAAACTGTTTTTT. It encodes CASSYAGQNEKLFF.

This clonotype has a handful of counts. CDR3 sequence (DNA): TGTGCCAGCAGGAGGGAGACAGGGGGCTTGATGAACACTGAAGCTTTCTTT. Protein product: CASRRETGGLMNTEAFF. J is TRBJ1-1 and V is TRBV2; 10 nucleotides agree with TRBD1. Trimming cost V 6 bases and J 0 bases; bases outside gene matches: 10. CDR1 is SNHLY and CDR2 is FYNNEI in the germline V gene. The CDR3 spans 17 residues.

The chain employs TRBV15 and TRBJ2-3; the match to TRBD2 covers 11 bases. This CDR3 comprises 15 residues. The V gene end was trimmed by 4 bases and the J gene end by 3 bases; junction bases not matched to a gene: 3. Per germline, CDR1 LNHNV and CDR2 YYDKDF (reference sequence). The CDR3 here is CATSISGRATDTQYF. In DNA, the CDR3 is TGTGCCACCAGCATTAGCGGGAGGGCAACAGATACGCAGTATTTT.

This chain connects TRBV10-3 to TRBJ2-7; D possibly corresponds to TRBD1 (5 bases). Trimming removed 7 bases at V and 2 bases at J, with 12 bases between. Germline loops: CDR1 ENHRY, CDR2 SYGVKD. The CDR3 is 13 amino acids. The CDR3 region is CAIKGQDTYEQYF. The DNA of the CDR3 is TGTGCCATCAAGGGGCAGGACACCTACGAGCAGTACTTC.

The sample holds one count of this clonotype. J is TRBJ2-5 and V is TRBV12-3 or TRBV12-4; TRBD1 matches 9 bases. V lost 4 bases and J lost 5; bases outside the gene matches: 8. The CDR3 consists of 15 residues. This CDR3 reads CASSSPTGGRETQYF. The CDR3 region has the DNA TGTGCCAGCAGTTCACCTACAGGGGGCCGCGAGACCCAGTACTTC.

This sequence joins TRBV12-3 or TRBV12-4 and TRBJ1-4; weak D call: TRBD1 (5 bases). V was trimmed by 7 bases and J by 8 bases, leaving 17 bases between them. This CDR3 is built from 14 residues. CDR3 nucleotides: TGTGCCAGCACGCTTGCGGGACGATCCGAAAAACTGTTTTTT. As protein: CASTLAGRSEKLFF.

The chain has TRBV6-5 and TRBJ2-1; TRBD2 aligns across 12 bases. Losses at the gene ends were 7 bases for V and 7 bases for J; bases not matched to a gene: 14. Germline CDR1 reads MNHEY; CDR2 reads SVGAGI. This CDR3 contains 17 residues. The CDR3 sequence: CASTSRLAGVWQNEQFF. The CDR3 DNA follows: TGTGCCAGCACCTCTCGACTAGCGGGGGTATGGCAGAATGAGCAGTTCTTC.

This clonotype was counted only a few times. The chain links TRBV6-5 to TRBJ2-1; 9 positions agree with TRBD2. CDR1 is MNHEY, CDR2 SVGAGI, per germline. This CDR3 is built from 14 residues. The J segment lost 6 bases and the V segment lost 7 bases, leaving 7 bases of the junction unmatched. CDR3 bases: TGTGCCAGCAAGCCGGGACTAGCAATCAATGAGCAGTTCTTC. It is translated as CASKPGLAINEQFF.

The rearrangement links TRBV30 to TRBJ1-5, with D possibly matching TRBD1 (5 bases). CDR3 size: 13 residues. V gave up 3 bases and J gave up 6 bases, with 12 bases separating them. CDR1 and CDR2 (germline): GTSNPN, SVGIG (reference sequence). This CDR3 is CAWSAGRGQPQHF. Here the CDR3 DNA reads TGTGCCTGGAGCGCAGGTAGGGGTCAGCCCCAGCATTTT.

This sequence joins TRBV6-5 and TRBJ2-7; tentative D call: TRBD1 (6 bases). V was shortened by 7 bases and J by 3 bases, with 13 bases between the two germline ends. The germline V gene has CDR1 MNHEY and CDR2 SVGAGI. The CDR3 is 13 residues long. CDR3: CASTSTGNYEQYF. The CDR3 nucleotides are TGTGCCAGCACCTCCACAGGGAACTACGAGCAGTACTTC.

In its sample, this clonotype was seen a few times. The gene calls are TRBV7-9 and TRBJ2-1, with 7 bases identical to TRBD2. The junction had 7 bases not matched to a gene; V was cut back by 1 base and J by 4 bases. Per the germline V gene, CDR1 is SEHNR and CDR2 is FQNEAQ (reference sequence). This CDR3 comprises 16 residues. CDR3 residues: CASSLGASGTYNEQFF. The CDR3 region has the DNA TGTGCCAGCAGCTTAGGTGCCAGCGGGACTTACAATGAGCAGTTCTTC.